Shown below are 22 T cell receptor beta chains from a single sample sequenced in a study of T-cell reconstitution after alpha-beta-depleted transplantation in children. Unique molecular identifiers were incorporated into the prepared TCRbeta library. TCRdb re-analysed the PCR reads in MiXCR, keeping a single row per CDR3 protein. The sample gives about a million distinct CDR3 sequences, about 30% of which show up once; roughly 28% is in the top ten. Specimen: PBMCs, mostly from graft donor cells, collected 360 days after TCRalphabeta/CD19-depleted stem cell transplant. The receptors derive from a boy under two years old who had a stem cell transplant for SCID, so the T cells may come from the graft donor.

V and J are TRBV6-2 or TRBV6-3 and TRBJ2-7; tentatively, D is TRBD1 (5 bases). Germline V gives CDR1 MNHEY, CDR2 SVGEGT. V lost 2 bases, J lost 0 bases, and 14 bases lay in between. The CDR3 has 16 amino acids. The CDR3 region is CASSYAFKGYSYEQYF. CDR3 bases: TGTGCCAGCAGTTACGCCTTCAAGGGGTACTCCTACGAGCAGTACTTC.

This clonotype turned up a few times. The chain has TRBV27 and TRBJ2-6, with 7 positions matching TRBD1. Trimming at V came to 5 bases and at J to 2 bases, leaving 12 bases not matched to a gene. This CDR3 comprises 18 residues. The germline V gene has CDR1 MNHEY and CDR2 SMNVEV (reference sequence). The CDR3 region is CASSPRHQQGTGANVLTF. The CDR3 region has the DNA TGTGCCAGCAGTCCCCGCCATCAACAGGGGACTGGGGCCAACGTCCTGACTTTC.

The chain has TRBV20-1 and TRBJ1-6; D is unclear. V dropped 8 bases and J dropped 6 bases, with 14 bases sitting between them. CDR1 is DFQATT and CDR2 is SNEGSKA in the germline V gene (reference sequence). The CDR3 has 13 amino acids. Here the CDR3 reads CSHQESFNSPLHF. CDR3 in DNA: TGCAGTCATCAGGAGAGTTTTAATTCACCCCTCCACTTT.

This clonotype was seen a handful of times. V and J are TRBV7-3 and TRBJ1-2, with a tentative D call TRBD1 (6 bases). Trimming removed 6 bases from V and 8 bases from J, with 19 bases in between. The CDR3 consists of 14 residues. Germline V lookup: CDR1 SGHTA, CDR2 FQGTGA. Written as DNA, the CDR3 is TGTGCCAGCAGTCCTACCGGGGGCGCGGGAGGCTACACCTTC. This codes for CASSPTGGAGGYTF.

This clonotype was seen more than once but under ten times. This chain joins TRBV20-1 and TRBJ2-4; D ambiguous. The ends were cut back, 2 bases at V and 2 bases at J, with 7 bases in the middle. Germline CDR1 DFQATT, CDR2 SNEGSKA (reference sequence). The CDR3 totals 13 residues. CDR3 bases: TGCAGTGCTAGATTAGTGTCCAAAAACATTCAGTACTTC. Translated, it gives CSARLVSKNIQYF.

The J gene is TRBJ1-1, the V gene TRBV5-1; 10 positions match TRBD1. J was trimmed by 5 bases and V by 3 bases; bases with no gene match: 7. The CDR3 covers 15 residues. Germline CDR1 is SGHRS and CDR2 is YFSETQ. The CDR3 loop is CASSSRQGAKTEAFF. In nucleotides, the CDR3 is TGCGCCAGCAGCTCCCGACAGGGGGCGAAAACTGAAGCTTTCTTT.

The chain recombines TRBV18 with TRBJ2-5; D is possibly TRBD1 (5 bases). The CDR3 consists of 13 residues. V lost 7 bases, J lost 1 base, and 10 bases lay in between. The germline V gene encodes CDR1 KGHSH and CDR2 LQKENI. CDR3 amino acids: CASYRQTQETQYF. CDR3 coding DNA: TGTGCCAGCTACCGACAGACCCAAGAGACCCAGTACTTC.

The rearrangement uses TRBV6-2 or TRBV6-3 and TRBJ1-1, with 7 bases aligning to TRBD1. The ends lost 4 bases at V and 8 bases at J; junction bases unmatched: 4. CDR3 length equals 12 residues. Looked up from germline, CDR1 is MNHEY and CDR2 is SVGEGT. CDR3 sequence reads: CASSSTGDEAFF. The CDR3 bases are TGTGCCAGCAGTTCAACAGGGGACGAAGCTTTCTTT.

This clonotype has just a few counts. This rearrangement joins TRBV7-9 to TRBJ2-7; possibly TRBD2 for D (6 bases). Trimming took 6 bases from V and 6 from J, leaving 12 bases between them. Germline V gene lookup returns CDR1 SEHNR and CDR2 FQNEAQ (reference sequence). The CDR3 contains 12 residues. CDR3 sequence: CASSFGTSEQYF. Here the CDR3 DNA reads TGTGCCAGCAGTTTCGGGACTTCCGAGCAGTACTTC.

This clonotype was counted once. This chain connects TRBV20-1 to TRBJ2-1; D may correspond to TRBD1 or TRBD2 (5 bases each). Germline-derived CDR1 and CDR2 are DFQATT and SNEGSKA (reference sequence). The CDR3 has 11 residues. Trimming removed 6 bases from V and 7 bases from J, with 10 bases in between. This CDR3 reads CSAGDWNEQFF. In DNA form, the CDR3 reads TGCAGTGCGGGGGATTGGAATGAGCAGTTCTTC.

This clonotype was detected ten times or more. The CDR3: CASSLSTGEETQYF. CDR3 nucleotides: TGCGCCAGCAGCTTGTCGACAGGGGAAGAGACCCAGTACTTC. The gene calls are TRBV5-1 and TRBJ2-5, with 8 bases lining up with TRBD1. The CDR3 sequence is 14 residues long. Unmatched junction bases numbered 2, after V lost 1 base and J lost 3 bases. CDR1 and CDR2 from the germline V gene are SGHRS and YFSETQ.

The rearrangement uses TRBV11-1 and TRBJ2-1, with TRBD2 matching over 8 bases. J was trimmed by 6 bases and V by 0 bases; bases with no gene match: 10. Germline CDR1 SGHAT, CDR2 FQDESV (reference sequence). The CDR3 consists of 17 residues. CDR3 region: CASSLAGTRDAPNEQFF. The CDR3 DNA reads TGTGCCAGCAGCTTAGCCGGGACTAGAGATGCCCCCAATGAGCAGTTCTTC.

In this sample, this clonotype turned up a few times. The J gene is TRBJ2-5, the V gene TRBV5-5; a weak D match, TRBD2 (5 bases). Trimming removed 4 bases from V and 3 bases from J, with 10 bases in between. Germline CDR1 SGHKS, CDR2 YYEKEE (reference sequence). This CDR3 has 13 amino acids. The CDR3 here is CASSHDGKETQYF. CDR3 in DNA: TGTGCCAGCAGCCACGACGGGAAAGAGACCCAGTACTTC.

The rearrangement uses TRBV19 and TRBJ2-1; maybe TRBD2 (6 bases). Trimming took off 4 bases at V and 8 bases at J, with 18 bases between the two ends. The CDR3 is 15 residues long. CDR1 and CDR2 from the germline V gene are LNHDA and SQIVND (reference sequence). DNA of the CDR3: TGTGCCAGTAGTAGGGGGGATTCTACGGTGCATGAGCAGTTCTTC. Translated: CASSRGDSTVHEQFF.

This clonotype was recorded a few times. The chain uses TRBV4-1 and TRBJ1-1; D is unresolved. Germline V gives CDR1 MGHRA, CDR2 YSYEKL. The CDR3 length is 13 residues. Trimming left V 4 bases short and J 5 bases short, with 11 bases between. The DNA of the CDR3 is TGCGCCAGCAGCCCGTACGGGAGAACTGAAGCTTTCTTT. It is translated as CASSPYGRTEAFF.

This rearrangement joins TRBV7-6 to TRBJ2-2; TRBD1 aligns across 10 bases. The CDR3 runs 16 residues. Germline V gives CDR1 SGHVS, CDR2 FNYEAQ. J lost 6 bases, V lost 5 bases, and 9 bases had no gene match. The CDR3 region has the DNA TGTGCCAGCAGCCCGCCCGGGACAGGGGCCCCCGGGGAGCTGTTTTTT. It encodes CASSPPGTGAPGELFF.

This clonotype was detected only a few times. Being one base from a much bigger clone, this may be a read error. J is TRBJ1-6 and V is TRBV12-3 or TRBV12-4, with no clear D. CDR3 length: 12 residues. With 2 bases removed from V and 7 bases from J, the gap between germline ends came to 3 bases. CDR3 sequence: CASSLWNSPLHF. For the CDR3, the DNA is TGTGCCAGCAGTTTATGGAATTCACCCCTCCACTTT.

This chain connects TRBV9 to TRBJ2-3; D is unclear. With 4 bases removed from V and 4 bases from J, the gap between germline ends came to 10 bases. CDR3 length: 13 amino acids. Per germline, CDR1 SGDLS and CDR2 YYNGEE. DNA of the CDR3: TGTGCCAGCAGCCTCTACTTAGCAGATACGCAGTATTTT. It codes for CASSLYLADTQYF.

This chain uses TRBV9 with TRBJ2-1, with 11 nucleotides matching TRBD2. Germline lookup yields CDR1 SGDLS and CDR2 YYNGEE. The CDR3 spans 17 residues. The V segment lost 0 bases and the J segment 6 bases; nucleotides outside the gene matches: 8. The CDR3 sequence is CASSVDPGTSGSNEQFF. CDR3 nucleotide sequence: TGTGCCAGCAGCGTAGATCCTGGGACTAGCGGCAGCAATGAGCAGTTCTTC.

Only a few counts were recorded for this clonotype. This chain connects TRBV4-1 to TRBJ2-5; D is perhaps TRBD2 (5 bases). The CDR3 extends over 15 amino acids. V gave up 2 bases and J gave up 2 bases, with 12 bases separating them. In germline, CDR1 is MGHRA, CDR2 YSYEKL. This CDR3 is CASSQSLATQETQYF. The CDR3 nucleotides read TGCGCCAGCAGCCAATCGCTAGCTACACAAGAGACCCAGTACTTC.

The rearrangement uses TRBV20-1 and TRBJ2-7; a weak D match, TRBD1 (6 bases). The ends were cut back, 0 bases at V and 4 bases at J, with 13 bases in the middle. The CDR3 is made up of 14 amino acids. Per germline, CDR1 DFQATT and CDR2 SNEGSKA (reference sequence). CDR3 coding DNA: TGCAGTGCTAGAGATAGGCTGGGGGCTTACGAGCAGTACTTC. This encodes CSARDRLGAYEQYF.

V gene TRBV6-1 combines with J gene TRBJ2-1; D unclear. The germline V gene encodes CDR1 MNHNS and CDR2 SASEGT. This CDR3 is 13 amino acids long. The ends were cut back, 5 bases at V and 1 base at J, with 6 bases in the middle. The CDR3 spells CASSQFSYNEQFF. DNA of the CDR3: TGTGCCAGCAGTCAATTTTCCTACAATGAGCAGTTCTTC.